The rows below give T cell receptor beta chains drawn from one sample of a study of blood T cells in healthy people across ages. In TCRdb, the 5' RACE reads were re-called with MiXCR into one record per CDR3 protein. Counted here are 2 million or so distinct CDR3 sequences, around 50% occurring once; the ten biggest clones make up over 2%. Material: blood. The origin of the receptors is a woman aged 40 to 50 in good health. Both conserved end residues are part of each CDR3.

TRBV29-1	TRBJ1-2	CSVATGQGVDGYTF
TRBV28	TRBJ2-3	CASSSASDTQYF
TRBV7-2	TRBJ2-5	CASSHPAGKETQYF
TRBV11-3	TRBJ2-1	CASSHGYEQFF
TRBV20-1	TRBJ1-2	CGARNTGNYGYTF
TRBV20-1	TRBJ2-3	CSAPLAGGGDTQYF
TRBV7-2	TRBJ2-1	CASSLDLGANEQFF
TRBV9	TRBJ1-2	CASSVMEDGYTF
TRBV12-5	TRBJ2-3	CASGSPLAGGRDTQYF
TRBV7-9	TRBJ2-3	CASSLEGGAADTQYF
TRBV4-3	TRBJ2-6	CASSTQGSLSGANVLTF
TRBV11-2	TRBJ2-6	CASSLGVLGTGHSGANVLTF
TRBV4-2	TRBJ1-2	CASSSPSGGGYGYTF
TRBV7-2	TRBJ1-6	CASSLVEGPWNSPLHF
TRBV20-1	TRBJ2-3	CSAPKGQGTDTQYF
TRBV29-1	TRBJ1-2	CSVVGQANYGYTF
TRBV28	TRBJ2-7	CASSRSPGYEQYF
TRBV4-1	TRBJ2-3	CASSQGGYTQYF
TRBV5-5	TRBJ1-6	CASNDRDRGQSPLHF
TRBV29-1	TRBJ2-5	CSVDLQGVQETQYF
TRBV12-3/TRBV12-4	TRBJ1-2	CASSWDRNGYTF
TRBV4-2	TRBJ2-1	CASSQDPGQRDNEQFF
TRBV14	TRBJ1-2	CASSQNGDWKTNGYTF
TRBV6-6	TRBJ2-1	CASSEVRDFHEQFF
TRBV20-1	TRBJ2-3	CRPGRHQPDTRYF
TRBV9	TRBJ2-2	CASSVQGDPAGELFF
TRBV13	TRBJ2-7	CASTLTGTYEQYF
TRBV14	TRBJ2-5	CASSQEIGNQETQYF
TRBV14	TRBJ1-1	CASSQDYAGTRGMNTEAFF
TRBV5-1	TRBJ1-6	CASSFTGNSYNSPLHF
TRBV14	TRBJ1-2	CASSQASDGYTF
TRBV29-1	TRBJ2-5	CSVASSGETQYF
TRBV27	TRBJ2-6	CASSYIRQGTGANVLTF
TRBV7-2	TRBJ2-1	CASSSGKGTRRVNEQFF
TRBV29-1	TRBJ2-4	CSAKPIAGGNIQYF
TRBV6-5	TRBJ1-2	CASSYSPADFGYGYTF
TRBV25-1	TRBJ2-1	CASASGVSYNEQFF
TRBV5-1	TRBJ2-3	CASSWLPGGRPDTQYF
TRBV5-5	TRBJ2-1	CASSLYVNNEQFF
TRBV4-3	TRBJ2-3	CASSSAMGIDWIGTDTQYF
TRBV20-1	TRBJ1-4	CSARDSLTGSLFF
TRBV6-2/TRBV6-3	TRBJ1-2	CASSYSVGQGNYGYTF
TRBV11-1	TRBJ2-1	CASRNDREGPTYNEQFF
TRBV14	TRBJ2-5	CASSQEEGQTQYF
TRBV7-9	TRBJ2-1	CASSCRGPDNEQFF